The clone carrying this TCR beta chain has ten or more counts. Its antigen is unidentified. Losses at the gene ends were 5 bases for V and 8 bases for J; bases not matched to a gene: 9. The CDR3 loop spans 14 amino acids. Germline V lookup: CDR1 MNHEY, CDR2 SMNVEV (reference sequence). Universal primer sites and UMIs were introduced during 5'RACE template-switching synthesis of TCR cDNA. TCRdb independently ran MiXCR on the 5' RACE reads; one entry per CDR3 protein. The table has approximately 300,000 distinct CDR3 sequences, around 6.8% seen once. The data are from a study of T cells after yellow fever vaccination. Study-level findings and limits: Contamination of FACS-sorted repertoires by abundant clonotypes from the bulk population could occur.

The V call is TRBV27, the J call TRBJ1-2, with TRBD1 matching 9 bases. Sample: PBMCs, taken roughly 46 days after the first yellow fever vaccination. The TCR originated in a man aged 18 to 30 who received the YFV17D yellow fever vaccine. The CDR3 nucleotides read TGTGCCAGCAGTCACTATCGACAGGGGGAGGGCTACACCTTC. This translates into CASSHYRQGEGYTF.